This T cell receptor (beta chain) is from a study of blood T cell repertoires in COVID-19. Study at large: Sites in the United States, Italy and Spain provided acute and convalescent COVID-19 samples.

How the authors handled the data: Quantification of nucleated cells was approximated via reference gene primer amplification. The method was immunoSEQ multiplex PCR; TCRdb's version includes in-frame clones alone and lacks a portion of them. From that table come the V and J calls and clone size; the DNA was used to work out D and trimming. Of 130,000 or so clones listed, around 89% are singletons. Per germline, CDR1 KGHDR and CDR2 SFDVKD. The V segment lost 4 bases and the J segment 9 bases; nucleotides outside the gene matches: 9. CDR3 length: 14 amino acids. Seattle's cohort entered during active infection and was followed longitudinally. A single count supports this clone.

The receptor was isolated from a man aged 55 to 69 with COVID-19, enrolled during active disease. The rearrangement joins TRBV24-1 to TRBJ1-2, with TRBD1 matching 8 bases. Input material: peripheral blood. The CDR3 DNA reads TGTGCCACCAGTGACGGGACAGGTTCTATGAGCTACACCTTC. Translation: CATSDGTGSMSYTF.